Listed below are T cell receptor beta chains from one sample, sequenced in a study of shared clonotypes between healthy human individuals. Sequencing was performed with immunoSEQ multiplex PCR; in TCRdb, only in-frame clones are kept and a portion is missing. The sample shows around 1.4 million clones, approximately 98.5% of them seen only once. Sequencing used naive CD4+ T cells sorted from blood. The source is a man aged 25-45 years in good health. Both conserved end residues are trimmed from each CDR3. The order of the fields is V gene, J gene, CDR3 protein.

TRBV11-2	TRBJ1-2	ASSSTGAGYGYT
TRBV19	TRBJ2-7	ASSIGGSLPYEQY
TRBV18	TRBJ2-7	ASSPTQEGEQY
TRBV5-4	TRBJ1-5	ATRGTQH
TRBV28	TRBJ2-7	ASRPGLAGVHEQY
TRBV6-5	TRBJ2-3	ASSNGLAEDTQY
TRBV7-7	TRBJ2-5	ASSLADQETQY
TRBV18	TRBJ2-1	ASSPASATPSYNEQF
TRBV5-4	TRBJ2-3	ASSLETQVGDTQY
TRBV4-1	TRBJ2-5	ASSQLGLAGVETQY
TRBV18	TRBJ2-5	ASSKDRLPQETQY
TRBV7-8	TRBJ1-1	ASSSGYGTEAF
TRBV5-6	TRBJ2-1	ASSFGTSAYNEQF
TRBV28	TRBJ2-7	ASSLTYEQY
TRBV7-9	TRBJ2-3	ASSLSDGRYTDTQY
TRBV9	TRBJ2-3	ASSPRDGTSGRRTDTQY
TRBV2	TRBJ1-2	ASSEAAGQGNYGYT
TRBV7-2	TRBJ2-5	ASSITGGLQETQY
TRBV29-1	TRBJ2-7	SATGTVTDEQY
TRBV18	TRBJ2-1	ASSPPGDTYNEQF
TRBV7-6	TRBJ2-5	ASSSEREEETQY
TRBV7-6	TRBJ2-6	ASSPSVTYGANVLT
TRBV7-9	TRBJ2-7	ASSLALGAEQY
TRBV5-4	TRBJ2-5	ASSYGTEETQY
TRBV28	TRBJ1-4	ASSLPTANEKLF
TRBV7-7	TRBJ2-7	ASSLNGNSYEQY
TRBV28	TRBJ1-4	ASRPIPHRFTTNEKLF
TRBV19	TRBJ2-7	ASSIMDEQY
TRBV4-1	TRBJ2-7	ASSPTQGRVDEQY
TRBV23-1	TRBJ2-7	ASSHQGPTRSYEQY
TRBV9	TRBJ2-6	ASSVGGLAGRSGANVLT
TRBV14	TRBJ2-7	ASRPPGTSGSYEQY
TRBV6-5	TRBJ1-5	ASSFSPNQPQH
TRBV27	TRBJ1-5	ASSLGRSNQPQH
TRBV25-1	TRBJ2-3	ASSWGGIHTDTQY
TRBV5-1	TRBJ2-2	ASKSWTGGTGELF
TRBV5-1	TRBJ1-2	ASSRDGVTYGYT
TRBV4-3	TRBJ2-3	ASSQVHSGSYLTDTQY
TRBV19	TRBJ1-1	ASSIVQTFTEAF
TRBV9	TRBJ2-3	ASSVGADTQY
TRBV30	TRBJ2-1	AWSNSGRINEQF
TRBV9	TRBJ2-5	ASSVKQGWETQY
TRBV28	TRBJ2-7	ASRGPRVNRGTTEQY
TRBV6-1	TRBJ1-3	ASRKGTGSGNTIY
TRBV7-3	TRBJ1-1	ASSLRSGGNTEAF
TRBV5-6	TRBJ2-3	ASSLWGRGTDTQY
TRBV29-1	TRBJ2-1	SVCRTFGGNEQF
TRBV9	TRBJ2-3	ASSVSAGGVDTQY
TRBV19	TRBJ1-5	ASSSTRAKGQPQH
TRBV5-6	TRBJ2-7	ASSLGGLEQY